The rows below give T cell receptor beta chains drawn from one sample of a study of blood T cell repertoires in COVID-19. The assay was immunoSEQ multiplex PCR, and TCRdb's table has in-frame clones only and misses some. The table lists 98,000 or so clones, about 80% of them singletons. The specimen was peripheral blood. These receptors all come from a woman older than 75 with active or convalescent COVID-19. The CDR3 runs from the conserved cysteine through the conserved F or W. The D gene is left open where the match is weak. A row's size may be missing; if present it is once, few, many or a size class.

D | J | V | size | DNA | CDR3
- | TRBJ2-3 | TRBV5-1 | - | TGCGCCAGCAGCCTGGACCCCGGGGGAAGCACAGATACGCAGTATTTT | CASSLDPGGSTDTQYF
- | TRBJ1-1 | TRBV2 | - | TGTGCCAGCAGTGAAGACGGGGGGCGGACGATTGAAGCTTTCTTT | CASSEDGGRTIEAFF
TRBD2 | TRBJ2-3 | TRBV28 | - | TGTGCCAGCAGTAACCCCTCATCTAGCGGGAGCACAGATACGCAGTATTTT | CASSNPSSSGSTDTQYF
TRBD2 | TRBJ2-5 | TRBV6-2/TRBV6-3 | - | TGTGCCAGCAGCCCGGGACTAGCGGAGACCCAGTACTTC | CASSPGLAETQYF
TRBD2 | TRBJ2-3 | TRBV19 | - | TGTGCCAGTAGTAAGGCTAGCGGTACCTACACAGATACGCAGTATTTT | CASSKASGTYTDTQYF
- | TRBJ1-4 | TRBV5-5 | - | TGTGCCAGCAGCTTAACAGGCGTGACTAATGAAAAACTGTTTTTT | CASSLTGVTNEKLFF
- | TRBJ2-1 | TRBV6-2/TRBV6-3 | - | TGTGCCAGCAATTATAGGGGTTTTGGGGGGTCAGGCAATGAGCAGTTCTTC | CASNYRGFGGSGNEQFF
TRBD1 | TRBJ2-7 | TRBV19 | few | TGTGCCAGTAGTCGCCTCGGGACAGGGTATTACGAGCAGTACTTC | CASSRLGTGYYEQYF
- | TRBJ1-2 | TRBV28 | - | TGTGCCAGCGGGAGAGAGTATGGCTACACCTTC | CASGREYGYTF
- | TRBJ1-2 | TRBV7-3 | - | TGTGCCAGCAGCCCGACAGGCGCCTATGGCTACACCTTC | CASSPTGAYGYTF
TRBD1 | TRBJ1-3 | TRBV5-1 | - | TGCGCCAGCAGCTCCGGGACAGCTGCTGGAAACACCATATATTTT | CASSSGTAAGNTIYF
TRBD1 | TRBJ1-2 | TRBV27 | - | TGTGCCAGCAGTCCGACAGGGGTTAACTATGGCTACACCTTC | CASSPTGVNYGYTF
- | TRBJ2-7 | TRBV10-3 | few | TGTGCCATCAGTGATACGAGGCACTTAGTCTACGAGCAGTACTTC | CAISDTRHLVYEQYF
- | TRBJ1-2 | TRBV7-9 | once | TGTGCCAGCAGCCAAACACAGGGTTTAGGTGGCTACACCTTC | CASSQTQGLGGYTF
- | TRBJ2-7 | TRBV4-1 | - | TGCGCCAGCAGCCAAGATCGAATCCAGGAGCAGTACTTC | CASSQDRIQEQYF
TRBD1 | TRBJ1-5 | TRBV30 | - | TGTGCCGGTACAGGGGGTAGCAATCAGCCCCAGCATTTT | CAGTGGSNQPQHF
- | TRBJ2-7 | TRBV5-1 | many | TGCGCCAGCAGCTTGCGACAGCCCTACGAGCAGTACTTC | CASSLRQPYEQYF
- | TRBJ1-4 | TRBV2 | - | TGTGCCAGCAGGCGGAATGAAAAACTGTTTTTT | CASRRNEKLFF
- | TRBJ1-6 | TRBV11-2 | once | TGTGCCAGCAGCTCGCGTGACAGGAATTCACCCCTCCACTTT | CASSSRDRNSPLHF
- | TRBJ2-3 | TRBV2 | - | TGTGCCAGCAGTGTTCGTACAGATACGCAGTATTTT | CASSVRTDTQYF
- | TRBJ2-7 | TRBV10-2 | few | TGCGCCAGCGGGGGCGGAGTGGGGGAGCAGTACTTC | CASGGGVGEQYF
TRBD1 | TRBJ2-7 | TRBV27 | - | TGTGCCAGCAGTGCTCTGGACAGGGACGAGCAGTACTTC | CASSALDRDEQYF
- | TRBJ1-3 | TRBV4-3 | - | TGCGCCAGCAGCCAAGATAATTTAGGAAACACCATATATTTT | CASSQDNLGNTIYF
TRBD1 | TRBJ1-1 | TRBV5-1 | - | TGCGCCAGCAGCGTAGACCCGGGACAGACTCTTGAAGCTTTCTTT | CASSVDPGQTLEAFF
TRBD1 | TRBJ1-5 | TRBV19 | few | TGTGCCAGTACCTACAGACAGGGGATGAATCAGCCCCAGCATTTT | CASTYRQGMNQPQHF
TRBD1 | TRBJ1-5 | TRBV9 | - | TGTGCCAGCAGCGTGGGACAGGGAAATCAGCCCCAGCATTTT | CASSVGQGNQPQHF
- | TRBJ1-1 | TRBV6-5 | - | TGTGCCAGCAGTAGAGTACCGAACACTGAAGCTTTCTTT | CASSRVPNTEAFF
TRBD1 | TRBJ1-5 | TRBV10-3 | few | TGTGCCATTACGGACAGGGACAATCAGCCCCAGCATTTT | CAITDRDNQPQHF
- | TRBJ2-5 | TRBV9 | - | TGTGCCAGCAGCGTAGGCAGACAGTCTTGGGAGACCCAGTACTTC | CASSVGRQSWETQYF
TRBD2 | TRBJ2-2 | TRBV4-2 | - | TGTGCCAGCAGCGCGCGGGAGAACGACGGGGAGCTGTTTTTT | CASSARENDGELFF
TRBD1 | TRBJ1-2 | TRBV27 | - | TGTGCCAGCAGGACTTCGACAGGGAATTACTATGGCTACACCTTC | CASRTSTGNYYGYTF
TRBD2 | TRBJ2-3 | TRBV27 | - | TGTGCCAGCAGTCCGAAACTAGCGGGTCATAGCACAGATACGCAGTATTTT | CASSPKLAGHSTDTQYF
TRBD1 | TRBJ1-4 | TRBV3-1/TRBV3-2 | - | TGTGCCAGCGGCCGGACAGGGGGCGGACTAGAAGAAAAACTGTTTTTT | CASGRTGGGLEEKLFF
- | TRBJ2-1 | TRBV28 | - | TGTGCCAGCAGTTTTCGGGGGGCCCTTATCTACAATGAGCAGTTCTTC | CASSFRGALIYNEQFF
- | TRBJ1-6 | TRBV21-1 | - | TGTGCCAGCAGCCCCCCTTCTGCGCAGGGTACACCCCTCCACTTT | CASSPPSAQGTPLHF
- | TRBJ1-6 | TRBV27 | once | TGTGCCAGCAGTTTAGTTGGTAGGGGCTCTAATTCACCCCTCCACTTT | CASSLVGRGSNSPLHF
- | TRBJ1-1 | TRBV6-5 | - | TGTGCCAGCAGATATCAGGGGAACACTGAAGCTTTCTTT | CASRYQGNTEAFF
TRBD1 | TRBJ1-2 | TRBV7-9 | - | TGTGCCAGCAGCCGACTTACGGGACAGGTGGGGTATGGCTACACCTTC | CASSRLTGQVGYGYTF
TRBD2 | TRBJ2-1 | TRBV28 | - | TGTGCCAGCCTTGCGTTAGCGGGAGGGAAATTGTCCTACAATGAGCAGTTCTTC | CASLALAGGKLSYNEQFF
- | TRBJ2-1 | TRBV18 | - | TGTGCCAGCTCACCACCCGGGGAGCAGTTCTTC | CASSPPGEQFF
TRBD1 | TRBJ2-6 | TRBV18 | - | TGTGCCAGCTCAGGGACAGGGGGCTCTGGGGCCAACGTCCTGACTTTC | CASSGTGGSGANVLTF
- | TRBJ1-2 | TRBV4-1 | - | TGCGCCAGCAGCCAAGATCAGGGTGGTTTGGCCGGAGAAAACTATGGCTACACCTTC | CASSQDQGGLAGENYGYTF
- | TRBJ2-7 | TRBV7-3 | - | TGTGCCAGCAGCCTAATGGGCGGGCCCACCTACGAGCAGTACTTC | CASSLMGGPTYEQYF
- | TRBJ1-4 | TRBV4-1 | - | TGCGCCAGCAGCCTAGAAGGTCCAGGAGGTAATGAAAAACTGTTTTTT | CASSLEGPGGNEKLFF
- | TRBJ2-4 | TRBV18 | - | TGTGCCAGCTCACCGGGATCGGGGATAAACATTCAGTACTTC | CASSPGSGINIQYF
TRBD2 | TRBJ2-5 | TRBV20-1 | - | TGCAGTGCTAGTTCGTTCCGGACTAGCGGGAGGGCCACCGGAGAGACCCAGTACTTC | CSASSFRTSGRATGETQYF
TRBD1 | TRBJ1-4 | TRBV19 | - | TGTGCCAGTATGCGACAGGGAGATGAAAAACTGTTTTTT | CASMRQGDEKLFF
- | TRBJ2-5 | TRBV28 | - | TGTGCCAGCAGCCTCACCGGGAGAAAAGAGACCCAGTACTTC | CASSLTGRKETQYF
- | TRBJ2-1 | TRBV9 | - | TGTGCCAGCAGCGTAGACGGGGGAGCCTACAATGAGCAGTTCTTC | CASSVDGGAYNEQFF
- | TRBJ1-3 | TRBV5-1 | - | TGCGCCAGCAGCTTGGAAGAGGGTCGCTCTGGAAACACCATATATTTT | CASSLEEGRSGNTIYF
- | TRBJ2-7 | TRBV7-2 | - | TGTGCCAGCAGCTTAGCAGGGGCCACCTACGAGCAGTACTTC | CASSLAGATYEQYF
- | TRBJ1-2 | TRBV5-1 | - | TGCGCCAGCAGCTTGGAGTTCACTGCTAACTATGGCTACACCTTC | CASSLEFTANYGYTF
- | TRBJ1-1 | TRBV2 | - | TGTGCCAGCAGTGGTTTGAGCACTGAAGCTTTCTTT | CASSGLSTEAFF